Reported below is one T cell receptor beta chain. Its antigen is undetermined. Sorted libraries were made with around 1 million CD4+ or CD8+ T cells. The CDR3 has 15 amino acids. Germline V gene sequence: CDR1 LGHDT, CDR2 YNNKEL (reference sequence). V shed 2 bases and J 6 bases; nucleotides not matched to a gene: 5. This entry is derived from a study of neurological immune-mediated disorders. Findings and caveats of the study: HTLV-1-associated myelopathy had the most TCR clonal expansion, while multiple sclerosis had the least, a level that fell below healthy controls. CDR3 amino acid sequences of expanded clones were not shared across subjects, a result suggesting private repertoires in all groups.

The cDNA was produced through 5'RACE with 10-nucleotide random UMIs. Each CDR3 protein gets one entry after TCRdb re-called the 5' RACE reads with MiXCR. Of 4,000 or so distinct CDR3 sequences listed, 32% are singletons. Sequencing used CD8+ T cells from blood. The receptor's source is a man aged 50 to 60 with HTLV-1-associated myelopathy (HAM/TSP). This sequence joins TRBV3-1 and TRBJ2-1; 9 bases fit TRBD2. The CDR3 bases are TGTGCCAGCAGCCAACCGGGACTAGCCGTCAATGAGCAGTTCTTC. As protein: CASSQPGLAVNEQFF.